This TCR beta chain was recorded in a study of blood T cell repertoires in COVID-19. The wider study: Acute-phase and convalescent COVID-19 samples originated in the United States, Italy and Spain.

The method was immunoSEQ multiplex PCR; TCRdb's version includes in-frame clones alone and lacks a portion of them. The sample consists of a few hundred thousand clones, around 83% of them appearing once. This clone was observed at least ten times. Sequenced: peripheral blood. The sequence was collected from a man aged 50 to 59 with active or convalescent COVID-19.

CDR3 sequence (DNA): TGTGCCAGCAGCCAAGAAATCACCTACGAGCAGTACTTC. Protein sequence: CASSQEITYEQYF. This chain connects TRBV4-2 to TRBJ2-7, with D unresolved. Trimming took 0 bases from V and 2 from J, leaving 5 bases between them. CDR3 length: 13 amino acids. Germline values: CDR1 LGHNA, CDR2 YNFKEQ.